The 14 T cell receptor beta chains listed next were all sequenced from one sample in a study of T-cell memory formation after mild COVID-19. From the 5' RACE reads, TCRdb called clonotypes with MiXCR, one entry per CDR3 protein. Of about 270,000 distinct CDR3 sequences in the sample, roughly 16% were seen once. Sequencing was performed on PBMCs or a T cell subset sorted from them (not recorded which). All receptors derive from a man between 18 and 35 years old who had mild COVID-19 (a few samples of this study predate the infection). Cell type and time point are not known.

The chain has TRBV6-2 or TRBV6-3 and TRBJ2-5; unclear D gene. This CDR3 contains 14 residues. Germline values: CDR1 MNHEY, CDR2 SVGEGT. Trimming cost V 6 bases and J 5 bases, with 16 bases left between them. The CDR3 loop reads CASSPGSFGETQYF. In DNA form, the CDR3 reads TGTGCCAGCAGCCCGGGTAGCTTCGGGGAGACCCAGTACTTC.

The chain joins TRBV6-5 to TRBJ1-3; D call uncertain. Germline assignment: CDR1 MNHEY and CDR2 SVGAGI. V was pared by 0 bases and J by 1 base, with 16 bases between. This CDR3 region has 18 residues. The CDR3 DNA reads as TGTGCCAGCAGTTACTCGACGACGGTTAAACCTTCTGGAAACACCATATATTTT. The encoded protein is CASSYSTTVKPSGNTIYF.

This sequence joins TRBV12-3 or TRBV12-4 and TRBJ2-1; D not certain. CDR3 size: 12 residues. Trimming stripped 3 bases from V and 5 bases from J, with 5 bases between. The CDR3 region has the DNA TGTGCCAGCAGTTTGTGGAACAATGAGCAGTTCTTC. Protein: CASSLWNNEQFF.

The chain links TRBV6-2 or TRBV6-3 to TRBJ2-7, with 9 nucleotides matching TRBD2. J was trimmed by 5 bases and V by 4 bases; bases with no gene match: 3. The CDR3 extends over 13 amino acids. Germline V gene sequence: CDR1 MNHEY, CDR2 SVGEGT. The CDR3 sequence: CASSSSGVNEQYF. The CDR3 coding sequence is TGTGCCAGCAGTTCTAGCGGGGTGAACGAGCAGTACTTC.

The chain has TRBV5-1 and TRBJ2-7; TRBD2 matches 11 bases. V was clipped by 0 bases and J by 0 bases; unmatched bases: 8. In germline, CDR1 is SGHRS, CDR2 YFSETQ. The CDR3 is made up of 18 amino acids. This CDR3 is CASSLVPSGGLSSYEQYF. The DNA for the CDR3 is TGCGCCAGCAGCTTGGTGCCTAGCGGGGGGCTAAGCTCCTACGAGCAGTACTTC. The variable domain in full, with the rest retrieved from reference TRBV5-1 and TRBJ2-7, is KAGVTQTPRYLIKTRGQQVTLSCSPISGHRSVSWYQQTPGQGLQFLFEYFSETQRNKGNFPGRFSGRQFSNSRSEMNVSTLELGDSALYLCASSLVPSGGLSSYEQYFGPGTRLTVT.

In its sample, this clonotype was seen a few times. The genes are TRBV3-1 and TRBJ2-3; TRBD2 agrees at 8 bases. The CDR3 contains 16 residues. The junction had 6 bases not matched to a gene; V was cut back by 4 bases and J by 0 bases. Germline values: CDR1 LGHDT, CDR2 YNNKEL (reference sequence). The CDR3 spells CASSLRLATSTDTQYF. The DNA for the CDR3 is TGTGCCAGCAGCCTGCGACTAGCGACTAGCACAGATACGCAGTATTTT.

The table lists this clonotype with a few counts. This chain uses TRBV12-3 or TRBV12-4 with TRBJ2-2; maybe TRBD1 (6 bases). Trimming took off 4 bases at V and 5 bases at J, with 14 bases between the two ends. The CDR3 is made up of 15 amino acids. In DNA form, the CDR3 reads TGTGCCAGCAGTTACCACAAACAGGGAACCGGGGAGCTGTTTTTT. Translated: CASSYHKQGTGELFF.

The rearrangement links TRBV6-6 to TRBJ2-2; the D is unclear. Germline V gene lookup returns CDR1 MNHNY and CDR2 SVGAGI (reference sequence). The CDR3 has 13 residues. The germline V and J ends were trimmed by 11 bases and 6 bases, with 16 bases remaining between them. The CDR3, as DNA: TGTGCCTGTTCGCACCCTGGCGCCGGGGAGCTGTTTTTT. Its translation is CACSHPGAGELFF.

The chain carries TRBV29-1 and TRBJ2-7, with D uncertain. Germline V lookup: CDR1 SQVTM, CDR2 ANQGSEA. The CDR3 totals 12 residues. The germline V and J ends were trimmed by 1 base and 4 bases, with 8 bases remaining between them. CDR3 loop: CSVEGGDYEQYF. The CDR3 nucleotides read TGCAGCGTTGAAGGTGGGGATTACGAGCAGTACTTC.

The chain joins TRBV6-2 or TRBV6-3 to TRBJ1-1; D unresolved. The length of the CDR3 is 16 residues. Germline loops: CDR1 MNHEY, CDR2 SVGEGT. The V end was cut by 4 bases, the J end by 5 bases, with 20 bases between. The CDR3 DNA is TGTGCCAGCAGTTCCCGGACCGCCCCCGGGGAAACTGAAGCTTTCTTT. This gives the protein CASSSRTAPGETEAFF.

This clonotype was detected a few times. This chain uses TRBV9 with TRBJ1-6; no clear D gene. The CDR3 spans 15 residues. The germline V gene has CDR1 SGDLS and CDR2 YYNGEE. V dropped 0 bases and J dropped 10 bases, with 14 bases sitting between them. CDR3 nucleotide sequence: TGTGCCAGCAGCGTAGAGGAGGGTTGGAGATCACCCCTCCACTTT. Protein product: CASSVEEGWRSPLHF.

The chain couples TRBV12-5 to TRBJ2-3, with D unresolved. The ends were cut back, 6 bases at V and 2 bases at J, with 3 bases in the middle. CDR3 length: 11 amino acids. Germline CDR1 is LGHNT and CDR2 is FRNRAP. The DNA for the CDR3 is TGTGCTAGTGGCCCCACAGATACGCAGTATTTT. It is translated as CASGPTDTQYF.

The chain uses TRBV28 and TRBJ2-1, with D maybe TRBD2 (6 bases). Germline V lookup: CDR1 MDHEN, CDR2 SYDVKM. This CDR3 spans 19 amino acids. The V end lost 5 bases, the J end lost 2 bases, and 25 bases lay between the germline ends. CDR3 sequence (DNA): TGTGCCAGCAGTCCACCGGACGCGGGGTTCCTGAGCGCCTACAATGAGCAGTTCTTC. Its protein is CASSPPDAGFLSAYNEQFF.

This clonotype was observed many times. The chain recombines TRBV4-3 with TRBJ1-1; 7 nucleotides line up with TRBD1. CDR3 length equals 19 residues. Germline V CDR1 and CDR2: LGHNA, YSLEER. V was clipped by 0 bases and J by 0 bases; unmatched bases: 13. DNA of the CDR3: TGCGCCAGCAGCCAAGAATGGATCAGGGGGAGGATAATGAACACTGAAGCTTTCTTT. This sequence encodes CASSQEWIRGRIMNTEAFF.